This TCR beta chain was profiled in a study of T cell responses to AZD1222 COVID-19 vaccine. In regard to this clone: Its target is unknown.

Notes on the study in general: Among those given AZD1222, only six were seropositive at baseline. Among the donors, most were white British and more were female, and clonal diversity was possibly underestimated. Compared with day 0, the breadth and depth of the Spike-specific TCR repertoire rose significantly after two doses of AZD1222.

The assay was immunoSEQ multiplex PCR, and TCRdb's table has in-frame clones only and misses some. The table records roughly 160,000 clones, 85% to 95% of them present only once. Trimming left V 7 bases short and J 1 base short, with 5 bases between. This CDR3 has 12 amino acids. CDR1 is MNHEY, CDR2 SVGAGI, per germline. The clonotype was recovered from an adult in good health. The V call is TRBV6-5, the J call TRBJ2-4; D is unclear. The sequences come from peripheral blood, collected on day 0 of AZD1222 vaccination. The DNA for the CDR3 is TGTGCCAGCATTGGGGCCAAAAACATTCAGTACTTC. This translates into CASIGAKNIQYF.